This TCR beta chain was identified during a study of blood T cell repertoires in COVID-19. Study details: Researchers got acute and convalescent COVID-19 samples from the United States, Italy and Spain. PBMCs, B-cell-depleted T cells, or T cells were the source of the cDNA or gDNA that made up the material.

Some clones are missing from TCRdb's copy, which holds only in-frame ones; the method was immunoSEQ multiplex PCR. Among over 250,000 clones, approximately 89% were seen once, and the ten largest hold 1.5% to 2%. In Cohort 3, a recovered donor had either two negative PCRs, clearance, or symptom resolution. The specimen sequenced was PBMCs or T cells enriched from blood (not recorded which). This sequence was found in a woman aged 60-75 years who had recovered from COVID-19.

The CDR3, as DNA: TGTGCCACCAGTGACTTAGCGCGGGGGGCGGGAGATACGCAGTATTTT. Protein product: CATSDLARGAGDTQYF. This chain connects TRBV24-1 to TRBJ2-3; 8 nucleotides match TRBD2. The J segment lost 5 bases and the V segment lost 4 bases, leaving 10 bases of the junction unmatched. Germline-derived CDR1 and CDR2 are KGHDR and SFDVKD. The CDR3 spans 16 residues.